This T cell receptor beta chain emerged from a study of blood T cell repertoires in COVID-19. Whole-study context: Donors in the United States, Italy and Spain gave samples during acute or convalescent COVID-19. T cells, B-cell-depleted T cells, or PBMCs supplied cDNA or gDNA.

TCRdb keeps only in-frame clones here, not all; method: immunoSEQ multiplex PCR. The data contain fewer than 200,000 clones, about 86% of them singletons. Each recovered donor of Cohort 3 presented with two negative PCRs, clearance, or symptom resolution. This CDR3 is 13 amino acids long. V lost 4 bases and J 8 bases, leaving 9 bases between the germline ends. The germline CDR1 and CDR2 sequences are LGHDT and YNNKEL (reference sequence). The chain is built from TRBV3-1 (or the pseudogene TRBV3-2) and TRBJ1-6; D gene uncertain. Specimen: PBMCs or T cells enriched from blood (not recorded which). The TCR originated in a man in his fifties or sixties who had recovered from COVID-19. The CDR3 sequence: CASSPTADSPLHF. DNA for the CDR3: TGTGCCAGCAGCCCCACCGCGGATTCACCCCTCCACTTT.